This TCR beta chain emerged from a study of cytomegalovirus exposure and HLA in healthy donors. On this clone itself: Other DNA sequences in this specimen translate into the identical CDR3.

Germline CDR1 and CDR2: MNHEY and SMNVEV (reference sequence). The CDR3 has 12 amino acids. V lost 6 bases, J lost 6 bases, and 3 bases stayed unmatched. PCR used 60 Vbeta primers and 13 Jbeta primers. This table comes from immunoSEQ multiplex PCR, and its TCRdb copy is limited to in-frame clones, with some not included. The repertoire holds tens of thousands of clones, with about a tenth as singletons. Specimen: PBMCs. The rearrangement joins TRBV27 to TRBJ2-3, with 7 bases lining up with TRBD2. The source is a man aged 60-69 years in good health and CMV-seropositive. DNA of the CDR3: TGTGCCAGCAGCCCCGGGGGGGATACGCAGTATTTT. This gives the protein CASSPGGDTQYF.